This is a list of T cell receptor beta chains from one sample in a study of OX40 agonist ivuxolimab in advanced cancers. The protocol was immunoSEQ multiplex PCR, while the TCRdb copy is restricted to in-frame clones and leaves out a portion. The sample records under 85,000 clones, approximately 88% being singletons. The sequences come from CD4+ or CD8+ T cells sorted from blood, collected in a trial of the OX40 agonist ivuxolimab. Every receptor here comes from an adult with an advanced solid tumor such as melanoma, head and neck, liver or kidney cancer. The CDR3 runs from the conserved cysteine through the conserved F or W. A D gene is named only where the DNA matches it firmly. Not every row has a clone size; where given, it reads once, few, many or a size class.

j_call: TRBJ2-7
clone_size: -
v_call: TRBV7-9
d_call: TRBD2
cdr3_nt: TGTGCCAGCACCCCGGGGGGGAACGAGCAGTACTTC
cdr3_aa: CASTPGGNEQYF

j_call: TRBJ2-3
clone_size: -
v_call: TRBV5-1
d_call: -
cdr3_nt: TGCGCCAGCAGCTTGGGGGGGCCCGCTAGCACAGATACGCAGTATTTT
cdr3_aa: CASSLGGPASTDTQYF

j_call: TRBJ2-1
clone_size: -
v_call: TRBV5-1
d_call: TRBD1
cdr3_nt: TGCGCCAGCAGCCGGACAGGGCGATCCTACAATGAGCAGTTCTTC
cdr3_aa: CASSRTGRSYNEQFF

j_call: TRBJ2-5
clone_size: -
v_call: TRBV15
d_call: TRBD1
cdr3_nt: TGTGCCACCAGCAGAGGAGGGGGCCGGGAGACCCAGTACTTC
cdr3_aa: CATSRGGGRETQYF

j_call: TRBJ2-2
clone_size: -
v_call: TRBV30
d_call: -
cdr3_nt: TGTGCCTGGAGTGTACCGGACAGGAACACCGGGGAGCTGTTTTTT
cdr3_aa: CAWSVPDRNTGELFF

j_call: TRBJ2-7
clone_size: -
v_call: TRBV18
d_call: -
cdr3_nt: TGTGCCAGCTCACCTCCGACAGAAGTCTACGAGCAGTACTTC
cdr3_aa: CASSPPTEVYEQYF

j_call: TRBJ2-5
clone_size: -
v_call: TRBV11-3
d_call: -
cdr3_nt: TGTGCCAGCAGCTTAGGAACAGGCCTTACACAAGAGACCCAGTACTTC
cdr3_aa: CASSLGTGLTQETQYF

j_call: TRBJ2-7
clone_size: -
v_call: TRBV18
d_call: -
cdr3_nt: TGTGCCAGCTCACCAACCGGGTACGATAACGAGCAGTACTTC
cdr3_aa: CASSPTGYDNEQYF

j_call: TRBJ2-5
clone_size: -
v_call: TRBV6-5
d_call: TRBD2
cdr3_nt: TGTGCCACGGGACTAGCGGTGAAAGAGACCCAGTACTTC
cdr3_aa: CATGLAVKETQYF

j_call: TRBJ1-1
clone_size: -
v_call: TRBV2
d_call: -
cdr3_nt: TGTGCCAGCAGTTCGATAGGAGCCGCTGAAGCTTTCTTT
cdr3_aa: CASSSIGAAEAFF

j_call: TRBJ2-1
clone_size: -
v_call: TRBV4-1
d_call: -
cdr3_nt: TGCGCCAGCAGCCAAGATGCAGGGAGCTCCTACAATGAGCAGTTCTTC
cdr3_aa: CASSQDAGSSYNEQFF

j_call: TRBJ2-6
clone_size: -
v_call: TRBV28
d_call: TRBD1
cdr3_nt: TGTGCCAGCAGTGTCAAACAGGGGCGGTCTGGGGCCAACGTCCTGACTTTC
cdr3_aa: CASSVKQGRSGANVLTF

j_call: TRBJ2-3
clone_size: -
v_call: TRBV5-1
d_call: -
cdr3_nt: TGCGCCAGCAGCTCTACTAGCACAGATACGCAGTATTTT
cdr3_aa: CASSSTSTDTQYF

j_call: TRBJ1-2
clone_size: -
v_call: TRBV30
d_call: -
cdr3_nt: TGTGCCTGGCGAGCTTCTGTTGCGTCTAACTATGGCTACACCTTC
cdr3_aa: CAWRASVASNYGYTF

j_call: TRBJ1-1
clone_size: -
v_call: TRBV18
d_call: -
cdr3_nt: TGTGCCAGCTCTCCAAGGGGCTTGAACACTGAAGCTTTCTTT
cdr3_aa: CASSPRGLNTEAFF

j_call: TRBJ1-6
clone_size: few
v_call: TRBV19
d_call: -
cdr3_nt: TGTGCCAGTAGTATTTGGGGATGGTCTGATAATTCACCCCTCCACTTT
cdr3_aa: CASSIWGWSDNSPLHF

j_call: TRBJ1-5
clone_size: -
v_call: TRBV28
d_call: TRBD1
cdr3_nt: TGTGCCAGCAGCCCGACAGGGTATAGCAATCAGCCCCAGCATTTT
cdr3_aa: CASSPTGYSNQPQHF

j_call: TRBJ1-2
clone_size: -
v_call: TRBV4-1
d_call: TRBD1
cdr3_nt: TGCGCCAGCAGCCCGGGGGACAGGGGGCTTACTAACTATGGCTACACCTTC
cdr3_aa: CASSPGDRGLTNYGYTF

j_call: TRBJ2-3
clone_size: -
v_call: TRBV19
d_call: TRBD2
cdr3_nt: TGTGCCAGTAGTAGCCTTAGCGGGGGGGGGCCAGATACGCAGTATTTT
cdr3_aa: CASSSLSGGGPDTQYF

j_call: TRBJ2-7
clone_size: -
v_call: TRBV7-2
d_call: TRBD1
cdr3_nt: TGTGCCAGCAGCTTTCGGACAGGGTTCGAGCAGTACTTC
cdr3_aa: CASSFRTGFEQYF

j_call: TRBJ1-6
clone_size: -
v_call: TRBV14
d_call: TRBD1
cdr3_nt: TGTGCCAGCAGCCAAGGGGACAGGGGAAATTCACCCCTCCACTTT
cdr3_aa: CASSQGDRGNSPLHF

j_call: TRBJ2-7
clone_size: -
v_call: TRBV6-5
d_call: TRBD1
cdr3_nt: TGTGCCAGCAGTTACACCGGGACAGGGAGGTACGAGCAGTACTTC
cdr3_aa: CASSYTGTGRYEQYF

j_call: TRBJ1-5
clone_size: -
v_call: TRBV4-1
d_call: -
cdr3_nt: TGCGCCAGCAGCCAAGGTGGGAGGGGAGGGGATCAGCCCCAGCATTTT
cdr3_aa: CASSQGGRGGDQPQHF

j_call: TRBJ1-2
clone_size: -
v_call: TRBV7-8
d_call: -
cdr3_nt: TGTGCCAGCAGTCGTACAGGGACCGGCTATGGCTACACCTTC
cdr3_aa: CASSRTGTGYGYTF